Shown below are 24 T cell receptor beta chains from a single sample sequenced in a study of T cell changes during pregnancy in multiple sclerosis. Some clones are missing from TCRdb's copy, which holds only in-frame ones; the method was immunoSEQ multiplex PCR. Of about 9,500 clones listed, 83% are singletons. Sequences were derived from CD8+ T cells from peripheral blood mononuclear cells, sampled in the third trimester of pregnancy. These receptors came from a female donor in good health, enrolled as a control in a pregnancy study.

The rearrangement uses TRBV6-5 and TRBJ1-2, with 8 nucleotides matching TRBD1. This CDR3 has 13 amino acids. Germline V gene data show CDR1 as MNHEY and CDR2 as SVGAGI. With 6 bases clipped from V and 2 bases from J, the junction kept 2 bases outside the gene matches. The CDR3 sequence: CASRTGVNYGYTF. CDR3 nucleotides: TGTGCCAGCAGGACAGGGGTGAACTATGGCTACACCTTC.

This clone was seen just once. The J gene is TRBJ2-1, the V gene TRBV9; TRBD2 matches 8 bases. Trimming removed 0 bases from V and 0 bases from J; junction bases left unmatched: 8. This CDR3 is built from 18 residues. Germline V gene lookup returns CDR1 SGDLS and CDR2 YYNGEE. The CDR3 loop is CASSVGSGDRFSYNEQFF. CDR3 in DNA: TGTGCCAGCAGCGTAGGTAGCGGGGATCGCTTCTCCTACAATGAGCAGTTCTTC.

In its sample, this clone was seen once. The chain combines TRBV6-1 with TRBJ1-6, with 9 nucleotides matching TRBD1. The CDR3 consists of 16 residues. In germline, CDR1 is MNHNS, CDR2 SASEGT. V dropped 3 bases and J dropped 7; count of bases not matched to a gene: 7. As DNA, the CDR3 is TGTGCCAGCAGTGATAAAGTCGGGACAGGGAATTCACCCCTCCACTTT. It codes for CASSDKVGTGNSPLHF.

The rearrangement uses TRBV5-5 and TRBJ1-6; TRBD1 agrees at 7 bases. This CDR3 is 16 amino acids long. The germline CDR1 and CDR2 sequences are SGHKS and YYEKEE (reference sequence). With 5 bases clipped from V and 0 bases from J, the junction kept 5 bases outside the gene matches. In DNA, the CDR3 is TGTGCCAGCAGTCAGGACAGGAGCTCCTATAATTCACCCCTCCACTTT. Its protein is CASSQDRSSYNSPLHF.

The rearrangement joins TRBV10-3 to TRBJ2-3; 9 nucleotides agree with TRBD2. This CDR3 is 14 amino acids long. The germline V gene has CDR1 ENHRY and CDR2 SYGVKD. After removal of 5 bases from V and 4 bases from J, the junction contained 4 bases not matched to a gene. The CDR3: CAISSSGNADTQYF. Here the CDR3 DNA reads TGTGCCATCAGTTCTAGCGGGAATGCAGATACGCAGTATTTT.

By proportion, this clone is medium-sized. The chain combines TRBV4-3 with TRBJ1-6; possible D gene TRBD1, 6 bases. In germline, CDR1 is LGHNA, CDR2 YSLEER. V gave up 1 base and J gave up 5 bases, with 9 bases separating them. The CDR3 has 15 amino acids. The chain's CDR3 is CASSQAQGHNSPLHF. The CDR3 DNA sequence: TGCGCCAGCAGCCAAGCTCAGGGGCATAATTCACCCCTCCACTTT.

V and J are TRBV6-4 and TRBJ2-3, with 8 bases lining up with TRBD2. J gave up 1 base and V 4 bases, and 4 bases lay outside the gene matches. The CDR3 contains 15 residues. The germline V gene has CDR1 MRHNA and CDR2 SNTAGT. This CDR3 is CASSVVAGRTDTQYF. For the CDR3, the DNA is TGTGCCAGCAGTGTAGTAGCGGGGCGCACAGATACGCAGTATTTT.

CDR3 region: CASSLASGLAGGRSSYNEQFF. For the CDR3, the DNA is TGTGCCAGCAGCTTAGCTTCGGGGCTAGCGGGGGGGCGCAGTTCCTACAATGAGCAGTTCTTC. The V call is TRBV13, the J call TRBJ2-1; 12 bases fit TRBD2. Looked up from germline, CDR1 is PRHDT and CDR2 is FYEKMQ (reference sequence). V gave up 1 base and J gave up 1 base; unmatched junction bases: 14. This CDR3 is 21 amino acids long.

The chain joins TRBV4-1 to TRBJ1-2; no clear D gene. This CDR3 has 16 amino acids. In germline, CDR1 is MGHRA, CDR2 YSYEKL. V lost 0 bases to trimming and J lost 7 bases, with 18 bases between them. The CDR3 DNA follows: TGCGCCAGCAGCCAAGATTTCATAGCGGGGTCACCTGGCTACACCTTC. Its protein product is CASSQDFIAGSPGYTF.

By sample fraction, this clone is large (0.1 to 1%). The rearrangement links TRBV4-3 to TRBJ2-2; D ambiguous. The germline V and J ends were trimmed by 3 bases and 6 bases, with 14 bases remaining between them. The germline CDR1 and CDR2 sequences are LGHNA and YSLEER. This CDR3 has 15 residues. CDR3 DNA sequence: TGCGCCAGCAGCCATGGTGGTAGAGTATCCGGGGAGCTGTTTTTT. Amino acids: CASSHGGRVSGELFF.

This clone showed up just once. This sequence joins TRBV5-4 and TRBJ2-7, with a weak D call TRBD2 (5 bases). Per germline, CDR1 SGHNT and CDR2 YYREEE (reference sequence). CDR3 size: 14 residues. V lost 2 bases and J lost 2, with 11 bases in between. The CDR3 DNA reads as TGTGCCAGCAGCTTAAGAGGGAGTCCCTACGAGCAGTACTTC. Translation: CASSLRGSPYEQYF. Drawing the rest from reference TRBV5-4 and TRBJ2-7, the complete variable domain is ETGVTQSPTHLIKTRGQQVTLRCSSQSGHNTVSWYQQALGQGPQFIFQYYREEENGRGNFPPRFSGLQFPNYSSELNVNALELDDSALYLCASSLRGSPYEQYFGPGTRLTVT.

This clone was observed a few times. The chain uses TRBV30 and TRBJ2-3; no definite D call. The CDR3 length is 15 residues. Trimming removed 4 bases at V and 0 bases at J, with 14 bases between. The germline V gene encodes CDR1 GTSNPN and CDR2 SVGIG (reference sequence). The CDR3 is CAWMGRTTSTDTQYF. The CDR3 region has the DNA TGTGCCTGGATGGGCAGAACCACGAGCACAGATACGCAGTATTTT.

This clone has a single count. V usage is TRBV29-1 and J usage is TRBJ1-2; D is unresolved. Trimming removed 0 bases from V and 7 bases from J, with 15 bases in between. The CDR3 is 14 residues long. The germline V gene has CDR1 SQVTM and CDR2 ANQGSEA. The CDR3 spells CSVEDGAGNSGYTF. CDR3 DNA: TGCAGCGTTGAAGATGGTGCAGGTAACAGTGGCTACACCTTC.

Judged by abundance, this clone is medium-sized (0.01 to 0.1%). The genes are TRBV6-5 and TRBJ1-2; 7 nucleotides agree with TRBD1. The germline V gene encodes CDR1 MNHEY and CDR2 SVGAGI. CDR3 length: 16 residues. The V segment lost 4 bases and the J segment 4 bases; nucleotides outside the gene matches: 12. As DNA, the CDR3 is TGTGCCAGCAGTTTTCGAACAGGGGACCCCTTCTATGGCTACACCTTC. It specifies CASSFRTGDPFYGYTF.

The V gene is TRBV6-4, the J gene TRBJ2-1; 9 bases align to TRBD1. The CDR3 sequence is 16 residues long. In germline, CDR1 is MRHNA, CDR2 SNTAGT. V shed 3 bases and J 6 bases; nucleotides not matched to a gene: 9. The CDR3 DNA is TGTGCCAGCAGTGAAGCCGGGACAGGGTCTTCCAATGAGCAGTTCTTC. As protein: CASSEAGTGSSNEQFF.

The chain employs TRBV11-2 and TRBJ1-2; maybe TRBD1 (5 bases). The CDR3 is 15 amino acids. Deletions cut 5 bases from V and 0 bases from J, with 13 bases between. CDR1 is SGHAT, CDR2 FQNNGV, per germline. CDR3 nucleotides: TGTGCCAGCAGCCCACCAGACAGAGCTAACTATGGCTACACCTTC. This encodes CASSPPDRANYGYTF.

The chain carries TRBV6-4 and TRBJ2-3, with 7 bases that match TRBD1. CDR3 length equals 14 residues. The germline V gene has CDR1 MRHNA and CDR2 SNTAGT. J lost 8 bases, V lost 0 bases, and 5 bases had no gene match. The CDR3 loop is CASSDSGDSGTQYF. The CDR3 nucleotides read TGTGCCAGCAGTGACTCGGGGGACAGCGGTACGCAGTATTTT.

Here the CDR3 reads CASSSRRGGRNEQFF. In DNA form, the CDR3 reads TGTGCCAGCAGCTCCCGCCGGGGGGGGAGGAATGAGCAGTTCTTC. The chain carries TRBV7-8 and TRBJ2-1; 8 nucleotides match TRBD2. The V and J ends lost 4 bases and 7 bases, in that order; junction bases with no gene match: 9. Per the germline V gene, CDR1 is SGHVS and CDR2 is FQNEAQ. This CDR3 region has 15 residues.

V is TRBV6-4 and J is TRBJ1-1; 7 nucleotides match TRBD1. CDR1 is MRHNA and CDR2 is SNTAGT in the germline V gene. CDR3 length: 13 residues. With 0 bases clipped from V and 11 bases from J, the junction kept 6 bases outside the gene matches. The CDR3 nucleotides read TGTGCCAGCAGTGACTCGAAGGGGACAGAGGCTTTCTTT. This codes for CASSDSKGTEAFF.

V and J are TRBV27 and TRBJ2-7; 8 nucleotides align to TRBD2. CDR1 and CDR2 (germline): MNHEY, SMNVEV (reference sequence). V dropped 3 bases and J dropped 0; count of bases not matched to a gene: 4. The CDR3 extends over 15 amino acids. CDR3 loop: CASSFAAGGSYEQYF. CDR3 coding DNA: TGTGCCAGCAGTTTTGCCGCGGGGGGCTCCTACGAGCAGTACTTC.

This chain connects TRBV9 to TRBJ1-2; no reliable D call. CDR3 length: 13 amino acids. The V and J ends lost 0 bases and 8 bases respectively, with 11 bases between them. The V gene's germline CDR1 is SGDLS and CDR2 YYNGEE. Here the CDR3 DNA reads TGTGCCAGCAGCGTAGAGTCCGGGTTGGGCTACACCTTC. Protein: CASSVESGLGYTF.

CDR3 bases: TGTGCCAGCTCACTACGCAAAGACAGGGCTGTACACTATGAGCAGTTCTTC. This encodes CASSLRKDRAVHYEQFF. The chain joins TRBV18 to TRBJ2-1, with 7 positions matching TRBD1. Germline loops: CDR1 KGHSH, CDR2 LQKENI. The CDR3 sequence is 17 residues long. V shed 4 bases, J shed 8 bases, and the junction held 17 bases outside the gene matches.

The CDR3 spells CASRTWREGQGYNEQFF. The CDR3 bases are TGTGCCAGCAGGACATGGCGGGAGGGCCAGGGGTACAATGAGCAGTTCTTC. The V and J genes are TRBV11-2 and TRBJ2-1; 9 bases map to TRBD2. The CDR3 extends over 17 amino acids. With V trimmed by 6 bases and J by 4 bases, 13 bases remained unmatched. The V gene's germline CDR1 is SGHAT and CDR2 FQNNGV.

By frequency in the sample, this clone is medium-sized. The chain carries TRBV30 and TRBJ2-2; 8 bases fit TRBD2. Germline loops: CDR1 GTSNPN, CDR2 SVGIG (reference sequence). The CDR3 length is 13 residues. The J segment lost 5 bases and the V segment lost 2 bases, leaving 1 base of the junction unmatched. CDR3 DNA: TGTGCCTGGAGTAGCGGGAGTACCGGGGAGCTGTTTTTT. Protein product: CAWSSGSTGELFF.